This entry describes one TCR beta chain. Its antigen is unknown. Primers: 60 Vbeta forward and 13 Jbeta reverse. As processed by the authors: Per a later analysis, the number of unique TCR beta chains was 75 million to 90 million, of which some 10 million were shared. This table comes from immunoSEQ multiplex PCR, and its TCRdb copy is limited to in-frame clones, with some not included. That table is the source of V, J and clone size, and D and trimming were worked out from the DNA. The table records around 130,000 clones, 75% to 90% of them present only once. This record belongs to a study of cytomegalovirus exposure and HLA in healthy donors. Points from the study as a whole: Researchers counted around 150 TCR beta chains as cytomegalovirus-associated. There was a cluster of highly shared sequence variants that was likely a sequencing artifact. Whilst most TCR sequences proved rare, a subset of public TCRs occurred across many donors.

The CDR3 extends over 16 amino acids. Germline CDR1 reads MDHEN; CDR2 reads SYDVKM. V was pared by 6 bases and J by 2 bases, with 9 bases of the junction left unmatched. Input material: PBMCs. The TCR originated in a man aged 25 to 45 in good health and CMV-seronegative. The chain uses TRBV28 and TRBJ2-1; the match to TRBD2 covers 8 bases. Here the CDR3 DNA reads TGTGCCAGCAGACAAGGTGGCGGGGGGCCCTACAATGAGCAGTTCTTC. Protein product: CASRQGGGGPYNEQFF.